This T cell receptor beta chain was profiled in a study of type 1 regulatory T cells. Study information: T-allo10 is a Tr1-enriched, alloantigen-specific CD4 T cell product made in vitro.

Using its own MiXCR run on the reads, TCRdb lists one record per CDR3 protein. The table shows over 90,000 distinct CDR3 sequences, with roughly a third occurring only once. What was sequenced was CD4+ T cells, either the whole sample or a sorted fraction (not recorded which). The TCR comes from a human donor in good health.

This CDR3 is CASSPDPANTGELFF. The CDR3 bases are TGTGCCAGCAGCCCCGATCCAGCGAACACCGGGGAGCTGTTTTTT. This chain connects TRBV11-2 to TRBJ2-2, with unresolved D. CDR1 and CDR2 from the germline V gene are SGHAT and FQNNGV. CDR3 length: 15 amino acids. V was pared by 5 bases and J by 0 bases, with 10 bases between.